The 10 T cell receptor beta chains below all came from one sample that was sequenced in a study of T cells after yellow fever vaccination. Each CDR3 protein is one row after TCRdb ran MiXCR on the 5' RACE reads. Of over 20,000 distinct CDR3 sequences in the sample, approximately 5% were seen once. Sequenced material: PBMCs, either bulk or a sorted T-cell subset (CD4+, CD8+, memory, or dextramer-sorted; not recorded which), taken 15 days after the yellow fever booster vaccination. The receptor source for this set is a man aged 25-45 years who received the YFV17D yellow fever vaccine.

This clonotype was detected many times. This chain uses TRBV14 with TRBJ2-1; 10 nucleotides line up with TRBD2. This CDR3 spans 14 amino acids. Germline loops: CDR1 SGHDN, CDR2 FVKESK. Trimming took 5 bases from V and 7 from J; bases not matched to a gene: 5. The CDR3 is CASSEGTSENEQFF. The CDR3 coding sequence is TGTGCCAGCAGCGAAGGGACTAGCGAGAATGAGCAGTTCTTC. The full variable domain, its missing parts supplied by reference TRBV14 and TRBJ2-1, is EAGVTQFPSHSVIEKGQTVTLRCDPISGHDNLYWYRRVMGKEIKFLLHFVKESKQDESGMPNNRFLAERTGGTYSTLKVQPAELEDSGVYFCASSEGTSENEQFFGPGTRLTVL.

This clonotype was seen many times. J is TRBJ2-6 and V is TRBV18; TRBD1 is a possible D gene (6 bases). V lost 3 bases and J lost 4, with 10 bases in between. Germline CDR1 and CDR2: KGHSH and LQKENI. The CDR3 is 15 amino acids. The CDR3 loop is CASSPGATGANVLTF. The CDR3 DNA sequence: TGTGCCAGCTCACCGGGGGCGACCGGGGCCAACGTCCTGACTTTC.

This clonotype was counted many times. The chain is built from TRBV28 and TRBJ2-7; 8 positions agree with TRBD1. The V segment lost 5 bases and the J segment 3 bases; nucleotides outside the gene matches: 6. Germline-derived CDR1 and CDR2 are MDHEN and SYDVKM. CDR3 length equals 14 residues. CDR3 in amino acids: CASSPGQGVYEQYF. DNA for the CDR3: TGTGCCAGCAGTCCCGGACAGGGAGTCTACGAGCAGTACTTC. The full variable domain, completed using reference TRBV28 and TRBJ2-7, is DVKVTQSSRYLVKRTGEKVFLECVQDMDHENMFWYRQDPGLGLRLIYFSYDVKMKEKGDIPEGYSVSREKKERFSLILESASTNQTSMYLCASSPGQGVYEQYFGPGTRLTVT.

This clonotype was seen ten or more times. Its ends do not fully match the called genes, so a read error is possible. The chain employs TRBV3-1 and TRBJ2-7, with D hard to call. Per germline, CDR1 LGHDT and CDR2 YNNKEL (reference sequence). CDR3 length: 11 residues. CDR3 DNA sequence: TGTGCCAGCAGCCAAGATAGGGCCTTGGTCTTC. Its protein is CASSQDRALVF.

This clonotype was seen many times. This chain links TRBV7-2 with TRBJ2-3, with D unclear. The CDR3 runs 14 residues. Germline loops: CDR1 SGHTA, CDR2 FQGNSA. Trimming stripped 1 base from V and 3 bases from J, with 8 bases between. CDR3 sequence reads: CASSLDSATDTQYF. The CDR3 coding sequence is TGTGCCAGCAGCTTAGATTCAGCGACAGATACGCAGTATTTT. Full variable domain (remainder filled in from reference TRBV7-2 and TRBJ2-3): GAGVSQSPSNKVTEKGKDVELRCDPISGHTALYWYRQSLGQGLEFLIYFQGNSAPDKSGLPSDRFSAERTGGSVSTLTIQRTQQEDSAVYLCASSLDSATDTQYFGPGTRLTVL.

This clonotype was detected ten times or more. The gene calls are TRBV7-2 and TRBJ2-2; 8 nucleotides agree with TRBD1. The CDR3 runs to 16 residues. Per germline, CDR1 SGHTA and CDR2 FQGNSA. V dropped 3 bases and J dropped 6; count of bases not matched to a gene: 9. The chain's CDR3 is CASSFETGAIPGELFF. In DNA form, the CDR3 reads TGTGCCAGCAGCTTCGAGACAGGGGCTATTCCCGGGGAGCTGTTTTTT.

This clonotype was detected ten times or more. The chain employs TRBV27 and TRBJ1-1; TRBD1 agrees at 8 bases. CDR3 size: 14 residues. With 3 bases clipped from V and 1 base from J, the junction kept 1 base outside the gene matches. Per the germline V gene, CDR1 is MNHEY and CDR2 is SMNVEV (reference sequence). The CDR3 DNA sequence: TGTGCCAGCAGTTTGACAGGGGAGAACACTGAAGCTTTCTTT. It is translated as CASSLTGENTEAFF.

This clonotype has ten or more counts. This chain links TRBV20-1 with TRBJ2-3, with 16 positions matching TRBD2. The CDR3 loop spans 17 amino acids. Germline V CDR1 and CDR2: DFQATT, SNEGSKA (reference sequence). J lost 5 bases, V lost 3 bases, and 8 bases had no gene match. The CDR3 nucleotides are TGCAGTGCTAGGTCCGGGACTAGCGGGAGGGCCCAAGATACGCAGTATTTT. This translates into CSARSGTSGRAQDTQYF.

This clonotype appeared many times. V is TRBV29-1 and J is TRBJ2-5; D might be TRBD1 (6 bases). V lost 7 bases, J lost 2 bases, and 11 bases lay in between. The germline V gene has CDR1 SQVTM and CDR2 ANQGSEA. There are 12 residues in the CDR3. CDR3 DNA sequence: TGCAGCGCTGCACAGGGACAAGAGACCCAGTACTTC. Amino acids: CSAAQGQETQYF.

This clonotype was counted many times. The chain couples TRBV15 to TRBJ2-3; no definite D call. This CDR3 comprises 13 residues. The germline gives CDR1 LNHNV, CDR2 YYDKDF (reference sequence). V lost 6 bases and J 4 bases, leaving 11 bases between the germline ends. CDR3 nucleotides: TGTGCCACCAGGTTGCCCATTTCAGATACGCAGTATTTT. Protein: CATRLPISDTQYF.